This entry concerns a single TCR beta chain. The antigen remains unidentified. Amplification used 60 Vbeta primers and 13 Jbeta primers. Libraries were prepared by immunoSEQ multiplex PCR; TCRdb keeps only in-frame clonotypes and omits some of them. The table has 150,000 to 180,000 clones, 65% to 85% seen once. The sample originates from a study of cytomegalovirus exposure and HLA in healthy donors. The wider study: Sequencing of 150 million to 200 million T cells in an earlier analysis found roughly 120 million unique TCR beta sequences.

Whole-study results and caveats: Follow-up analysis later connected one missense variant in DCLRE1C with trimming of TCR beta V- and J-genes. Altogether, 150 to 200 TCR beta chains were recorded as cytomegalovirus-associated. Some public TCRs appeared in many individuals, while most sequences were rare.

This CDR3 comprises 13 residues. With 0 bases removed from V and 7 bases from J, the gap between germline ends came to 6 bases. Germline V CDR1 and CDR2: SEHNR, FQNEAQ (reference sequence). The source is a man aged 18 to 30 in good health and CMV-seronegative. The genes are TRBV7-9 and TRBJ1-4; no clear D gene. Sequenced: PBMCs. CDR3 sequence reads: CASSLARSEKLFF. The CDR3 nucleotides are TGTGCCAGCAGCTTAGCGCGAAGTGAAAAACTGTTTTTT.